This T cell receptor (beta chain) was captured in a study of blood T cell repertoires in COVID-19. Study-level information: T cells, B-cell-depleted T cells, or PBMCs provided the cDNA or gDNA that served as material.

Individuals drawn from some 25 US areas were roughly 18 to 95 years old. Membership in each cohort depended on participant-reported clinical history. The V end was cut by 1 base, the J end by 4 bases, with 8 bases between. The CDR3 contains 14 residues. CDR1 and CDR2 (germline): SGHRS, YFSETQ. In the authors' methods: The authors estimated nucleated cell counts from reference gene primer amplification. Method: immunoSEQ multiplex PCR; TCRdb's copy keeps in-frame clones and lacks some. V and J calls and clone size are as listed in that table; D and trimming were resolved from the DNA. The table shows over 130,000 clones, with approximately 80% occurring only once.

The clonotype originates from a man aged 50-60 years in a cohort exposed to, infected with or recovered from COVID-19 (not recorded which). Sequencing used PBMCs or T cells enriched from blood (not recorded which). The chain recombines TRBV5-1 with TRBJ1-4; no clear D gene. The CDR3 DNA sequence: TGCGCCAGCAGCTTGTCCGGGATTAATGAAAAACTGTTTTTT. The encoded protein is CASSLSGINEKLFF. The whole variable domain, remainder taken from reference TRBV5-1 and TRBJ1-4, is KAGVTQTPRYLIKTRGQQVTLSCSPISGHRSVSWYQQTPGQGLQFLFEYFSETQRNKGNFPGRFSGRQFSNSRSEMNVSTLELGDSALYLCASSLSGINEKLFFGSGTQLSVL.